This T cell receptor (beta chain) derives from a study of shared clonotypes between healthy human individuals. As for the study in general: The people who gave samples were two women and a few men aged 18 to 49.

Per the germline V gene, CDR1 is MGHDK and CDR2 is SYGVNS. V was trimmed by 1 base and J by 5 bases, leaving 6 bases between them. This CDR3 contains 13 residues. The assay used deep level. Sorted-subset replicate PCRs used about 180 ng DNA, approximately 27,000 T cell genomes. Some clones are missing from TCRdb's copy, which holds only in-frame ones; the method was immunoSEQ multiplex PCR. The sample gives approximately 1.5 million clones, approximately 98.5% of which show up once; over 0.3% is in the top ten. HIV-negative, healthy adults without recent acute infections or vaccinations were the donors.

The receptor was derived from a man aged 30 to 39 in good health. The chain carries TRBV25-1 and TRBJ2-1, with unresolved D. The sequenced sample consisted of naive CD4+ T cells sorted from blood. The subset was: CD45RA+ positively selected. The CDR3 DNA sequence: TGTGCCAGCAGTGAATTGGGGAACAATGAGCAGTTCTTC. It specifies CASSELGNNEQFF.